These 11 T cell receptor beta chains were sequenced from one sample in a study of PD-1 blockade in classical Hodgkin lymphoma. TCRdb's copy holds only in-frame clones and misses some; the assay was immunoSEQ multiplex PCR. This sample yields 25,000 to 30,000 clones, of which over 75% are seen a single time; around 16% belongs to the top ten. Time point meaning: cycle 4 day 1 (C4D1), after about 6 weeks of nivolumab. Each and every patient relapsed after autologous stem cell transplantation, and patients got differing brentuximab vedotin exposure. The source material was peripheral blood mononuclear cells (PBMCs), sampled before the fourth cycle of nivolumab. The receptors originated from a human donor with classical Hodgkin lymphoma.

V gene TRBV15 combines with J gene TRBJ2-3; D ambiguous. The germline gives CDR1 LNHNV, CDR2 YYDKDF (reference sequence). The CDR3 consists of 13 residues. V lost 0 bases and J 2 bases, leaving 3 bases between the germline ends. The CDR3: CATSRENTDTQYF. CDR3 coding DNA: TGTGCCACCAGCAGAGAAAACACAGATACGCAGTATTTT. Using reference TRBV15 and TRBJ2-3 for the parts outside the CDR3, the full variable domain is DAMVIQNPRYQVTQFGKPVTLSCSQTLNHNVMYWYQQKSSQAPKLLFHYYDKDFNNEADTPDNFQSRRPNTSFCFLDIRSPGLGDTAMYLCATSRENTDTQYFGPGTRLTVL.

This chain links TRBV6-1 with TRBJ2-1, with TRBD2 matching over 13 bases. CDR3 length: 14 residues. V shed 5 bases, J shed 7 bases, and the junction held 2 bases outside the gene matches. CDR1 MNHNS and CDR2 SASEGT come from the germline V gene. The CDR3: CASSTSGRVNEQFF. The CDR3 region has the DNA TGTGCCAGCAGTACTAGCGGGAGGGTTAATGAGCAGTTCTTC.

V is TRBV11-3 and J is TRBJ2-1; the D is unclear. CDR3 length equals 14 residues. Germline V lookup: CDR1 SGHNT, CDR2 YENEEA. The V and J ends lost 2 bases and 2 bases respectively, with 7 bases between them. This CDR3 is CASSLPGAYNEQFF. CDR3 bases: TGTGCCAGCAGCTTACCTGGGGCCTACAATGAGCAGTTCTTC.

This clone was counted a single time. The chain has TRBV29-1 and TRBJ2-3; TRBD2 matches 14 bases. The CDR3 is 14 residues long. CDR1 SQVTM and CDR2 ANQGSEA come from the germline V gene. Trimming took 6 bases from V and 4 from J; bases not matched to a gene: 3. The CDR3 loop reads CSVRLAGGPDTQYF. The DNA for the CDR3 is TGCAGCGTGCGACTAGCGGGAGGGCCAGATACGCAGTATTTT.

The chain links TRBV27 to TRBJ2-3, with 8 bases lining up with TRBD2. The V segment lost 8 bases and the J segment 6 bases; nucleotides outside the gene matches: 10. The CDR3 is made up of 14 amino acids. The germline gives CDR1 MNHEY, CDR2 SMNVEV (reference sequence). The CDR3 reads CASRRAGDGDTQYF. CDR3 nucleotide sequence: TGTGCCAGCCGTCGAGCGGGAGATGGCGATACGCAGTATTTT.

The V and J genes are TRBV27 and TRBJ2-3; 11 positions agree with TRBD1. CDR3 size: 15 residues. J gave up 7 bases and V 5 bases, and 8 bases lay outside the gene matches. CDR1 MNHEY and CDR2 SMNVEV come from the germline V gene (reference sequence). The CDR3 protein is CASSTRTGGKNTQYF. The CDR3 DNA reads TGTGCCAGCAGTACTAGGACAGGGGGCAAAAATACGCAGTATTTT.

The chain couples TRBV6-1 to TRBJ2-7; D is uncertain. There are 13 residues in the CDR3. Germline values: CDR1 MNHNS, CDR2 SASEGT. The V end was cut by 4 bases, the J end by 6 bases, with 13 bases between. CDR3 DNA: TGTGCCAGCAGTGTTTCAGGTTCTGGCGAGCAGTACTTC. Translation: CASSVSGSGEQYF.

The rearrangement uses TRBV7-2 and TRBJ2-2, with no clear D. The length of the CDR3 is 17 residues. CDR1 and CDR2 (germline): SGHTA, FQGNSA. The V end was cut by 2 bases, the J end by 2 bases, with 15 bases between. CDR3 DNA sequence: TGTGCCAGCAGCTTAAGACCAGCGAGAATAAACACCGGGGAGCTGTTTTTT. This translates into CASSLRPARINTGELFF. Full variable domain (outside the CDR3, taken from reference TRBV7-2 and TRBJ2-2): GAGVSQSPSNKVTEKGKDVELRCDPISGHTALYWYRQSLGQGLEFLIYFQGNSAPDKSGLPSDRFSAERTGGSVSTLTIQRTQQEDSAVYLCASSLRPARINTGELFFGEGSRLTVL.

The V gene is TRBV6-1, the J gene TRBJ1-1, with no clear D. Germline CDR1 reads MNHNS; CDR2 reads SASEGT. V lost 8 bases and J lost 5, with 15 bases in between. The CDR3 is 13 residues long. The CDR3 loop reads CASGIPRLTEAFF. CDR3 sequence (DNA): TGTGCCAGCGGGATACCCAGACTGACTGAAGCTTTCTTT.

The V call is TRBV6-5, the J call TRBJ2-7; D possibly matches TRBD1 or TRBD2 (5 bases each). With 10 bases removed from V and 7 bases from J, the gap between germline ends came to 17 bases. The CDR3 has 12 residues. The germline CDR1 and CDR2 sequences are MNHEY and SVGAGI. The CDR3 sequence: CAIGRGVGEQYF. As DNA, the CDR3 is TGTGCCATCGGACGAGGGGTCGGGGAGCAGTACTTC.

This chain links TRBV5-5 with TRBJ2-2, with 9 bases lining up with TRBD1. V dropped 0 bases and J dropped 4; count of bases not matched to a gene: 10. Germline lookup yields CDR1 SGHKS and CDR2 YYEKEE (reference sequence). The CDR3 runs 18 residues. This CDR3 reads CASSLAGQGIFITGELFF. In nucleotides, the CDR3 is TGTGCCAGCAGCTTGGCGGGACAGGGAATCTTCATCACCGGGGAGCTGTTTTTT.